These 27 T cell receptor beta chains were sequenced from one sample in a study of blood T cell repertoires in COVID-19. Libraries were prepared by immunoSEQ multiplex PCR; TCRdb keeps only in-frame clonotypes and omits some of them. The table includes more than 150,000 clones, more than 75% detected once. Sequencing input: peripheral blood. The receptors derive from a man aged 40-55 years with active or convalescent COVID-19.

This chain joins TRBV20-1 and TRBJ2-3, with TRBD2 identical over 10 bases. The ends lost 3 bases at V and 7 bases at J; junction bases unmatched: 10. Germline V CDR1 and CDR2: DFQATT, SNEGSKA (reference sequence). The CDR3 runs 15 residues. In DNA form, the CDR3 reads TGCAGTGCTAGTTGGAGCGGGGGGGATTTTTATACGCAGTATTTT. Protein: CSASWSGGDFYTQYF.

The chain links TRBV28 to TRBJ2-5, with no clear D. CDR1 and CDR2 (germline): MDHEN, SYDVKM. V lost 4 bases and J lost 5, with 11 bases in between. This CDR3 has 13 residues. CDR3 region: CASSSRSPETQYF. CDR3 DNA: TGTGCCAGCAGTTCCCGGTCCCCGGAGACCCAGTACTTC.

The chain is built from TRBV11-2 and TRBJ2-7; unclear D gene. Germline lookup yields CDR1 SGHAT and CDR2 FQNNGV. The CDR3 has 15 residues. Trimming pared 2 bases from V and 0 bases from J, leaving 11 bases between. The CDR3 is CASSLTFSSSYEQYF. The CDR3 nucleotides read TGTGCCAGCAGCTTAACCTTTTCCAGCTCCTACGAGCAGTACTTC.

This chain joins TRBV7-8 and TRBJ2-3, with TRBD2 matching 14 bases. The length of the CDR3 is 18 residues. With V trimmed by 5 bases and J by 6 bases, 13 bases remained unmatched. Germline CDR1 reads SGHVS; CDR2 reads FQNEAQ. Here the CDR3 reads CASSRGTSGGLRRDTQYF. DNA for the CDR3: TGTGCCAGCAGCCGAGGGACTAGCGGGGGCCTTCGGAGGGATACGCAGTATTTT.

V and J are TRBV19 and TRBJ2-1; the D gene is possibly TRBD2 (6 bases). V dropped 4 bases and J dropped 6 bases, with 16 bases sitting between them. The CDR3 has 15 amino acids. Germline V lookup: CDR1 LNHDA, CDR2 SQIVND (reference sequence). The CDR3 DNA is TGTGCCAGTAGTACCCAGGGTGGAGGGGCCAATGAGCAGTTCTTC. The encoded protein is CASSTQGGGANEQFF.

The chain has TRBV3-1 (or the pseudogene TRBV3-2) and TRBJ1-1; D is undetermined. The CDR3 loop spans 17 amino acids. The germline V and J ends were trimmed by 4 bases and 4 bases, with 22 bases remaining between them. Germline lookup yields CDR1 LGHDT and CDR2 YNNKEL (reference sequence). CDR3 in DNA: TGTGCCAGCAGCCCATATTTGCACAAATCCAGCGGCACTGAAGCTTTCTTT. Its protein product is CASSPYLHKSSGTEAFF.

The V gene is TRBV30, the J gene TRBJ1-1; 7 nucleotides match TRBD1. Germline V gene lookup returns CDR1 GTSNPN and CDR2 SVGIG (reference sequence). The length of the CDR3 is 13 residues. Germline trimming cut 2 bases from V and 3 bases from J; bases unmatched to any gene: 3. CDR3 residues: CAWSKGAYTEAFF. CDR3 sequence (DNA): TGTGCCTGGAGTAAGGGGGCATACACTGAAGCTTTCTTT.

V and J are TRBV2 and TRBJ2-3, with 9 bases lining up with TRBD1. Trimming took 7 bases from V and 14 from J; bases not matched to a gene: 16. CDR3 length equals 14 residues. Germline assignment: CDR1 SNHLY and CDR2 FYNNEI. The CDR3 DNA follows: TGTGCCAGCATAGCTAGAGGGGACAGGGTGTGGTGGTATTTT. Encoded protein: CASIARGDRVWWYF.

Notes on this clone: The same CDR3 also results from other DNA sequences found in this sample. The chain couples TRBV30 to TRBJ1-1, with D possibly matching TRBD1 (5 bases). The CDR3 runs 13 residues. Germline assignment: CDR1 GTSNPN and CDR2 SVGIG (reference sequence). Trimming pared 1 base from V and 0 bases from J, leaving 6 bases between. The CDR3 loop reads CAWSGQMNTEAFF. The CDR3 nucleotides read TGTGCCTGGAGTGGACAGATGAACACTGAAGCTTTCTTT.

The chain employs TRBV28 and TRBJ1-2; D perhaps matches TRBD1 (6 bases). CDR3 length: 16 residues. Per germline, CDR1 MDHEN and CDR2 SYDVKM. V lost 5 bases and J 3 bases, leaving 19 bases between the germline ends. CDR3 sequence: CASSPPLQGFDYGYTF. The CDR3 DNA sequence: TGTGCCAGCAGTCCACCCTTACAGGGTTTCGACTATGGCTACACCTTC.

This clone was found a few times. J is TRBJ2-7 and V is TRBV7-9, with TRBD1 matching 7 bases. V lost 8 bases, J lost 1 base, and 5 bases stayed unmatched. This CDR3 comprises 13 residues. Germline CDR1 SEHNR, CDR2 FQNEAQ (reference sequence). In DNA, the CDR3 is TGTGCCAGCTCCGGGACAGAATCCTACGAGCAGTACTTC. Its protein product is CASSGTESYEQYF.

This CDR3 is CASSRLAGDHLSTDTQYF. The DNA of the CDR3 is TGTGCCAGCAGTCGACTAGCGGGGGACCACTTAAGCACAGATACGCAGTATTTT. The chain couples TRBV6-6 to TRBJ2-3, with 12 nucleotides matching TRBD2. CDR3 length equals 18 residues. CDR1 is MNHNY, CDR2 SVGAGI, per germline (reference sequence). V lost 5 bases and J lost 0; bases outside the gene matches: 9.

This chain joins TRBV11-2 and TRBJ2-1; possibly TRBD1 for D (6 bases). There are 14 residues in the CDR3. The V and J ends lost 1 base and 5 bases respectively, with 9 bases between them. Per germline, CDR1 SGHAT and CDR2 FQNNGV. CDR3 nucleotides: TGTGCCAGCAGCTTAGCAGGGGCGAACAATGAGCAGTTCTTC. Protein sequence: CASSLAGANNEQFF. The full variable domain, completed using reference TRBV11-2 and TRBJ2-1, is EAGVAQSPRYKIIEKRQSVAFWCNPISGHATLYWYQQILGQGPKLLIQFQNNGVVDDSQLPKDRFSAERLKGVDSTLKIQPAKLEDSAVYLCASSLAGANNEQFFGPGTRLTVL.

The rearrangement links TRBV19 to TRBJ1-5; 8 nucleotides match TRBD1. The CDR3 is made up of 14 amino acids. The V gene's germline CDR1 is LNHDA and CDR2 SQIVND (reference sequence). After removal of 3 bases from V and 7 bases from J, the junction contained 5 bases not matched to a gene. The chain's CDR3 is CASSIDRGGQPQHF. CDR3 DNA sequence: TGTGCCAGTAGTATCGACAGGGGCGGGCAGCCCCAGCATTTT.

This clone was recorded once. The rearrangement uses TRBV4-1 and TRBJ1-5; a weak D match, TRBD1 (5 bases). V was clipped by 1 base and J by 2 bases, with 9 bases between them. Germline CDR1 and CDR2: MGHRA and YSYEKL. The CDR3 sequence is 15 residues long. In DNA form, the CDR3 reads TGCGCCAGCAGCCAAGGGGGCGGACGCAATCAGCCCCAGCATTTT. Its translation: CASSQGGGRNQPQHF.

V gene TRBV24-1 combines with J gene TRBJ2-5, with 9 bases that match TRBD1. V trimming: 9 bases; J trimming: 4 bases; junction bases outside the gene matches: 8. CDR3 length: 14 amino acids. Per the germline V gene, CDR1 is KGHDR and CDR2 is SFDVKD. CDR3 protein: CATAGTGKGETQYF. CDR3 coding DNA: TGTGCCACCGCCGGGACAGGGAAAGGAGAGACCCAGTACTTC.

The CDR3, as DNA: TGTGCCAGCAGCTTGGTACAGGGTGATCAGCCCCAGCATTTT. Residues: CASSLVQGDQPQHF. The chain is built from TRBV5-8 and TRBJ1-5, with D perhaps TRBD1 (6 bases). CDR3 length: 14 residues. Germline loops: CDR1 SGHTS, CDR2 YDEGEE. V dropped 0 bases and J dropped 5 bases, with 9 bases sitting between them.

V and J are TRBV7-2 and TRBJ2-5; 9 nucleotides line up with TRBD2. This CDR3 has 17 residues. V shed 1 base, J shed 5 bases, and the junction held 11 bases outside the gene matches. Germline CDR1 and CDR2: SGHTA and FQGNSA. The CDR3 region is CASSLEGASGVRETQYF. The CDR3 DNA sequence: TGTGCCAGCAGCTTAGAGGGCGCTAGCGGGGTGAGGGAGACCCAGTACTTC. The whole variable domain, remainder taken from reference TRBV7-2 and TRBJ2-5, is GAGVSQSPSNKVTEKGKDVELRCDPISGHTALYWYRQSLGQGLEFLIYFQGNSAPDKSGLPSDRFSAERTGGSVSTLTIQRTQQEDSAVYLCASSLEGASGVRETQYFGPGTRLLVL.

This chain joins TRBV19 and TRBJ2-3, with TRBD1 as a possible D gene (7 bases). Trimming removed 4 bases at V and 4 bases at J, with 15 bases between. Germline lookup yields CDR1 LNHDA and CDR2 SQIVND (reference sequence). CDR3 length equals 15 residues. DNA for the CDR3: TGTGCCAGTAGTAAACGGACAGGCGGGGCAGATACGCAGTATTTT. Encoded protein: CASSKRTGGADTQYF.

CDR3 amino acids: CAWSGDRVGIVEKLFF. DNA for the CDR3: TGTGCCTGGAGTGGCGACAGGGTCGGTATCGTTGAAAAACTGTTTTTT. The chain joins TRBV30 to TRBJ1-4, with 7 bases that match TRBD1. The germline gives CDR1 GTSNPN, CDR2 SVGIG (reference sequence). Losses at the gene ends were 1 base for V and 7 bases for J; bases not matched to a gene: 12. This CDR3 contains 16 residues.

The V call is TRBV27, the J call TRBJ1-1; a possible D gene is TRBD1 (5 bases). Looked up from germline, CDR1 is MNHEY and CDR2 is SMNVEV (reference sequence). Trimming removed 5 bases at V and 7 bases at J, with 11 bases between. The CDR3 covers 12 residues. The DNA of the CDR3 is TGTGCCAGCAGTACTCAGGGTTTTGAAGCTTTCTTT. It codes for CASSTQGFEAFF.

The chain combines TRBV18 with TRBJ1-6; no clear D gene. The CDR3 is 16 residues long. The V end was cut by 3 bases, the J end by 0 bases, with 9 bases between. Germline CDR1 is KGHSH and CDR2 is LQKENI. Written as DNA, the CDR3 is TGTGCCAGCTCACCCGCGGTGAGCTCCTATAATTCACCCCTCCACTTT. Encoded protein: CASSPAVSSYNSPLHF.

This clone was found once. V usage is TRBV6-4 and J usage is TRBJ2-2, with 7 bases fitting TRBD1. With 4 bases clipped from V and 2 bases from J, the junction kept 4 bases outside the gene matches. Per germline, CDR1 MRHNA and CDR2 SNTAGT. The CDR3 consists of 15 residues. CDR3 amino acids: CASSAGTVNTGELFF. The CDR3 DNA sequence: TGTGCCAGCAGTGCCGGGACAGTTAACACCGGGGAGCTGTTTTTT.

The chain carries TRBV27 and TRBJ2-2, with 11 positions matching TRBD2. The trim removed 5 bases at V and 6 bases at J, leaving 8 bases unmatched. The CDR3 runs to 16 residues. Germline-derived CDR1 and CDR2 are MNHEY and SMNVEV (reference sequence). Here the CDR3 DNA reads TGTGCCAGCAGTCCGATACTAGCGGGGGCGTCCGGGGAGCTGTTTTTT. Translating it yields CASSPILAGASGELFF.

The chain is built from TRBV18 and TRBJ1-2, with D hard to call. Germline lookup yields CDR1 KGHSH and CDR2 LQKENI. The length of the CDR3 is 14 residues. V lost 5 bases and J 4 bases, leaving 14 bases between the germline ends. The CDR3 nucleotides read TGTGCCAGCTCAGCCGGGAAAGGAGCCTATGGCTACACCTTC. This gives the protein CASSAGKGAYGYTF.

The V gene is TRBV3-1 (or the pseudogene TRBV3-2), the J gene TRBJ2-1, with 7 positions matching TRBD1. CDR3 size: 14 residues. The V segment lost 4 bases and the J segment 8 bases; nucleotides outside the gene matches: 8. In germline, CDR1 is LGHDT, CDR2 YNNKEL (reference sequence). The CDR3 bases are TGTGCCAGCAGCCCCGGGACCGGGACAGATGAGCAGTTCTTC. Residues: CASSPGTGTDEQFF.

J is TRBJ2-7 and V is TRBV28, with 9 bases fitting TRBD2. The CDR3 runs 15 residues. Germline-derived CDR1 and CDR2 are MDHEN and SYDVKM. V trimming: 3 bases; J trimming: 4 bases; junction bases outside the gene matches: 7. The chain's CDR3 is CASSFGGAGGYEQYF. CDR3 DNA sequence: TGTGCCAGCAGTTTTGGTGGAGCGGGGGGTTACGAGCAGTACTTC.